Below, 31 T cell receptor beta chains from the same sample are listed, as sequenced in a study of blood T cell repertoires in COVID-19. Sequencing was performed with immunoSEQ multiplex PCR; in TCRdb, only in-frame clones are kept and a portion is missing. Here the sample spans about 99,000 clones, 70% to 80% being singletons. The specimen was peripheral blood. The receptors here all came from a woman older than 75 with active or convalescent COVID-19.

In its sample, this clone was seen once. The chain recombines TRBV6-5 with TRBJ2-7, with 8 bases aligning to TRBD1. In germline, CDR1 is MNHEY, CDR2 SVGAGI. The CDR3 length is 14 residues. The ends lost 5 bases at V and 6 bases at J; junction bases unmatched: 9. CDR3 nucleotide sequence: TGTGCCAGCAGTACCACGGGACAGGCGGGCGAGCAGTACTTC. Protein product: CASSTTGQAGEQYF.

This clone occurred once. The chain couples TRBV5-4 to TRBJ2-7, with 10 bases that match TRBD1. Germline CDR1 reads SGHNT; CDR2 reads YYREEE (reference sequence). V lost 2 bases, J lost 3 bases, and 5 bases stayed unmatched. CDR3 length: 15 residues. CDR3 sequence reads: CASSLKGDRGYEQYF. Written as DNA, the CDR3 is TGTGCCAGCAGCTTAAAAGGGGACAGGGGCTACGAGCAGTACTTC.

The chain combines TRBV7-6 with TRBJ2-1, with TRBD2 matching over 7 bases. The CDR3 sequence is 16 residues long. The germline V gene has CDR1 SGHVS and CDR2 FNYEAQ. The ends lost 1 base at V and 8 bases at J; junction bases unmatched: 11. Here the CDR3 reads CASSLVPRLARDEQFF. The DNA of the CDR3 is TGTGCCAGCAGCTTAGTCCCTAGACTAGCCAGGGATGAGCAGTTCTTC. Supplemented by reference TRBV7-6 and TRBJ2-1, the full variable domain reads GAGVSQSPRYKVTKRGQDVALRCDPISGHVSLYWYRQALGQGPEFLTYFNYEAQQDKSGLPNDRFSAERPEGSISTLTIQRTEQRDSAMYRCASSLVPRLARDEQFFGPGTRLTVL.

The rearrangement uses TRBV7-2 and TRBJ2-1; D might be TRBD2 (5 bases). The V and J ends lost 4 bases and 4 bases respectively, with 14 bases between them. Germline loops: CDR1 SGHTA, CDR2 FQGNSA. CDR3 size: 15 residues. As DNA, the CDR3 is TGTGCCAGCAGCTCAGGAAGACTAAATTACAATGAGCAGTTCTTC. It is translated as CASSSGRLNYNEQFF.

V is TRBV7-2 and J is TRBJ1-5; a weak D match, TRBD1 (5 bases). Germline loops: CDR1 SGHTA, CDR2 FQGNSA. Trimming left V 5 bases short and J 7 bases short, with 21 bases between. CDR3 size: 16 residues. The CDR3 region has the DNA TGTGCCAGCAGCAACAACAGGCTAGTCGGCGTCCAGCCCCAGCATTTT. Encoded protein: CASSNNRLVGVQPQHF.

The V call is TRBV7-2, the J call TRBJ1-3; a weak D match, TRBD1 (6 bases). The germline V and J ends were trimmed by 5 bases and 0 bases, with 11 bases remaining between them. The CDR3 totals 15 residues. Germline CDR1 reads SGHTA; CDR2 reads FQGNSA. DNA for the CDR3: TGTGCCAGCAGCGCACAGGGAACCTCTGGAAACACCATATATTTT. Its translation is CASSAQGTSGNTIYF.

The genes are TRBV5-4 and TRBJ1-1, with 7 bases fitting TRBD1. V dropped 3 bases and J dropped 3; count of bases not matched to a gene: 5. Germline V lookup: CDR1 SGHNT, CDR2 YYREEE (reference sequence). The CDR3 length is 14 residues. Here the CDR3 reads CASSYRGGDTEAFF. CDR3 bases: TGTGCCAGCAGCTACAGGGGTGGGGACACTGAAGCTTTCTTT. The complete variable domain, with remaining parts taken from reference TRBV5-4 and TRBJ1-1, reads ETGVTQSPTHLIKTRGQQVTLRCSSQSGHNTVSWYQQALGQGPQFIFQYYREEENGRGNFPPRFSGLQFPNYSSELNVNALELDDSALYLCASSYRGGDTEAFFGQGTRLTVV.

V gene TRBV28 combines with J gene TRBJ2-3; 9 nucleotides line up with TRBD2. This CDR3 has 16 amino acids. Germline-derived CDR1 and CDR2 are MDHEN and SYDVKM. The junction had 11 bases not matched to a gene; V was cut back by 7 bases and J by 3 bases. The chain's CDR3 is CASIGSGGSVTDTQYF. As DNA, the CDR3 is TGTGCCAGCATCGGTAGCGGGGGATCCGTAACAGATACGCAGTATTTT.

The chain links TRBV6-6 to TRBJ1-2; no reliable D call. This CDR3 region has 16 residues. The germline CDR1 and CDR2 sequences are MNHNY and SVGAGI (reference sequence). V was pared by 6 bases and J by 8 bases, with 25 bases between. CDR3 DNA sequence: TGTGCCAGCAGAACGGCCGGCGGCGGGAGGGAGGAAGGCTACACCTTC. Its translation is CASRTAGGGREEGYTF.

The chain couples TRBV7-3 to TRBJ2-7, with 7 bases that match TRBD2. CDR3 length: 15 residues. Trimming cost V 5 bases and J 5 bases; bases outside gene matches: 12. Germline V lookup: CDR1 SGHTA, CDR2 FQGTGA. CDR3 protein: CASSPIGGSMNEQYF. CDR3 in DNA: TGTGCCAGCAGCCCGATAGGCGGGAGTATGAACGAGCAGTACTTC.

The rearrangement joins TRBV2 to TRBJ2-1, with 7 bases fitting TRBD2. Germline trimming cut 7 bases from V and 1 base from J; bases unmatched to any gene: 10. From germline, CDR1 is SNHLY and CDR2 FYNNEI. CDR3 length: 16 residues. The CDR3 nucleotides read TGTGCCAGCACGGAGGAGCGGGGCCGTTCCTACAATGAGCAGTTCTTC. Its translation is CASTEERGRSYNEQFF.

This clone occurred once. The V gene is TRBV15, the J gene TRBJ2-1, with 10 bases that match TRBD2. The length of the CDR3 is 16 residues. V lost 3 bases and J lost 6; bases outside the gene matches: 8. Germline V gene sequence: CDR1 LNHNV, CDR2 YYDKDF (reference sequence). The DNA for the CDR3 is TGTGCCACCAGCAGGGGAGGGAGCGGGAGGGCCAATGAGCAGTTCTTC. Amino acids: CATSRGGSGRANEQFF.

V gene TRBV9 combines with J gene TRBJ2-5, with 9 bases fitting TRBD1. The germline CDR1 and CDR2 sequences are SGDLS and YYNGEE. This CDR3 is 17 amino acids long. V gave up 3 bases and J gave up 5 bases; unmatched junction bases: 14. The CDR3 reads CASSAGAHRGRFETQYF. The CDR3 nucleotides are TGTGCCAGCAGCGCGGGGGCACACAGGGGGCGCTTTGAGACCCAGTACTTC.

The sample holds one count of this clone. The chain has TRBV12-3 or TRBV12-4 and TRBJ2-5; weak D call: TRBD2 (6 bases). There are 12 residues in the CDR3. V shed 8 bases and J shed 3 bases, with 10 bases lying between them. CDR3 region: CASRASEETQYF. The CDR3 region has the DNA TGTGCCAGCCGGGCTAGCGAAGAGACCCAGTACTTC.

V usage is TRBV29-1 and J usage is TRBJ2-3; 10 bases fit TRBD2. With V trimmed by 4 bases and J by 1 base, 8 bases remained unmatched. CDR1 is SQVTM and CDR2 is ANQGSEA in the germline V gene. This CDR3 has 16 amino acids. CDR3 in amino acids: CSVGRGLAGGTDTQYF. In nucleotides, the CDR3 is TGCAGCGTTGGGCGGGGGCTAGCGGGAGGCACAGATACGCAGTATTTT.

The J gene is TRBJ2-7, the V gene TRBV6-2 or TRBV6-3, with D unresolved. Germline V CDR1 and CDR2: MNHEY, SVGEGT. The length of the CDR3 is 12 residues. The ends were cut back, 1 base at V and 3 bases at J, with 4 bases in the middle. CDR3 loop: CASSYLNYEQYF. The DNA for the CDR3 is TGTGCCAGCAGTTACTTAAACTACGAGCAGTACTTC.

The rearrangement joins TRBV20-1 to TRBJ2-1, with 7 bases that match TRBD2. The J segment lost 9 bases and the V segment lost 6 bases, leaving 5 bases of the junction unmatched. Germline V lookup: CDR1 DFQATT, CDR2 SNEGSKA (reference sequence). The CDR3 loop spans 11 amino acids. The CDR3 bases are TGCAGTGCCCTGGCGGGAGCTGAGCAGTTCTTC. Its protein is CSALAGAEQFF.

The chain has TRBV6-1 and TRBJ1-5; 7 nucleotides line up with TRBD1. Germline assignment: CDR1 MNHNS and CDR2 SASEGT. V was pared by 1 base and J by 3 bases, with 3 bases of the junction left unmatched. The CDR3 runs 15 residues. Here the CDR3 DNA reads TGTGCCAGCAGTGAAGGAGGGGGCTTCAATCAGCCCCAGCATTTT. Encoded protein: CASSEGGGFNQPQHF.

The V gene is TRBV12-5, the J gene TRBJ1-6; D gene ambiguous. CDR3 length equals 16 residues. V lost 3 bases and J 5 bases, leaving 14 bases between the germline ends. Per germline, CDR1 LGHNT and CDR2 FRNRAP. The CDR3, as DNA: TGTGCTAGTGGTTTCCCAGGTTACTTGAATAATTCACCCCTCCACTTT. This translates into CASGFPGYLNNSPLHF.

V usage is TRBV18 and J usage is TRBJ1-4; no definite D call. Per germline, CDR1 KGHSH and CDR2 LQKENI. The CDR3 is made up of 15 amino acids. V was pared by 4 bases and J by 0 bases, with 9 bases between. CDR3 coding DNA: TGTGCCAGCTCACTTTCGGGGTCAACTAATGAAAAACTGTTTTTT. Its translation is CASSLSGSTNEKLFF.

This chain links TRBV5-1 with TRBJ2-1, with a possible D match to TRBD1 (6 bases). The germline CDR1 and CDR2 sequences are SGHRS and YFSETQ. V was clipped by 3 bases and J by 10 bases, with 17 bases between them. The CDR3 covers 14 residues. The CDR3 reads CASSSQPQGNEQFF. The DNA for the CDR3 is TGCGCCAGCAGCTCACAACCGCAGGGGAACGAGCAGTTCTTC.

The sample holds a few counts of this clone. The gene calls are TRBV9 and TRBJ2-1, with 11 bases that match TRBD2. This CDR3 comprises 15 residues. The germline CDR1 and CDR2 sequences are SGDLS and YYNGEE. V shed 2 bases and J 6 bases; nucleotides not matched to a gene: 4. The chain's CDR3 is CASSVSGRVANEQFF. CDR3 in DNA: TGTGCCAGCAGCGTTAGCGGGAGGGTGGCCAATGAGCAGTTCTTC.

The rearrangement joins TRBV19 to TRBJ2-4; 7 nucleotides match TRBD1. J lost 3 bases, V lost 7 bases, and 12 bases had no gene match. The CDR3 totals 16 residues. CDR1 is LNHDA and CDR2 is SQIVND in the germline V gene (reference sequence). In DNA, the CDR3 is TGTGCCAGTATCTCCCGAAGACAGGGTGGCAAAAACATTCAGTACTTC. It encodes CASISRRQGGKNIQYF. Supplemented by reference TRBV19 and TRBJ2-4, the full variable domain reads DGGITQSPKYLFRKEGQNVTLSCEQNLNHDAMYWYRQDPGQGLRLIYYSQIVNDFQKGDIAEGYSVSREKKESFPLTVTSAQKNPTAFYLCASISRRQGGKNIQYFGAGTRLSVL.

The V and J genes are TRBV7-9 and TRBJ2-5; 8 bases map to TRBD2. This CDR3 region has 15 residues. With 4 bases clipped from V and 4 bases from J, the junction kept 8 bases outside the gene matches. Germline V gene sequence: CDR1 SEHNR, CDR2 FQNEAQ (reference sequence). Here the CDR3 reads CASSSPSGGLETQYF. CDR3 sequence (DNA): TGTGCCAGCAGCTCCCCAAGCGGGGGTTTAGAGACCCAGTACTTC.

This clone occurred once. The chain carries TRBV28 and TRBJ2-5, with D possibly matching TRBD1 (6 bases). The CDR3 is 14 residues long. In germline, CDR1 is MDHEN, CDR2 SYDVKM. V gave up 5 bases and J gave up 4 bases, with 14 bases separating them. The CDR3 sequence: CASSRQVTGETQYF. The CDR3 DNA reads TGTGCCAGCAGTCGACAGGTAACCGGAGAGACCCAGTACTTC. Together with reference TRBV28 and TRBJ2-5, the CDR3 gives the full variable domain: DVKVTQSSRYLVKRTGEKVFLECVQDMDHENMFWYRQDPGLGLRLIYFSYDVKMKEKGDIPEGYSVSREKKERFSLILESASTNQTSMYLCASSRQVTGETQYFGPGTRLLVL.

The rearrangement uses TRBV5-8 and TRBJ2-5, with 12 bases lining up with TRBD2. This CDR3 comprises 15 residues. Germline V lookup: CDR1 SGHTS, CDR2 YDEGEE. V lost 6 bases to trimming and J lost 5 bases; unmatched junction nucleotides: 8. The CDR3: CASNPSGRGGETQYF. The CDR3 region has the DNA TGTGCCAGCAACCCTAGCGGGAGGGGAGGCGAGACCCAGTACTTC.

This rearrangement joins TRBV9 to TRBJ1-1; D not certain. CDR3 length: 14 amino acids. In germline, CDR1 is SGDLS, CDR2 YYNGEE. V lost 0 bases to trimming and J lost 0 bases, with 6 bases between them. The CDR3 spells CASSVVAVNTEAFF. CDR3 DNA sequence: TGTGCCAGCAGCGTAGTGGCGGTGAACACTGAAGCTTTCTTT.

The rearrangement joins TRBV4-3 to TRBJ2-7, with 7 bases identical to TRBD1. V dropped 3 bases and J dropped 4; count of bases not matched to a gene: 3. Germline V gives CDR1 LGHNA, CDR2 YSLEER. The CDR3 runs to 13 residues. This chain's CDR3 is CASSQYRGYEQYF. Here the CDR3 DNA reads TGCGCCAGCAGCCAGTACAGGGGTTACGAGCAGTACTTC.

This clone was counted a single time. The chain is built from TRBV7-9 and TRBJ2-7, with D hard to call. Germline V gene data show CDR1 as SEHNR and CDR2 as FQNEAQ (reference sequence). The CDR3 extends over 15 amino acids. Trimming took off 1 base at V and 6 bases at J, with 16 bases between the two ends. CDR3 coding DNA: TGTGCCAGCAGCTTAGAGGCGTCCAGAAGGAGCGAGCAGTACTTC. Its protein product is CASSLEASRRSEQYF.

V is TRBV28 and J is TRBJ1-1; 7 nucleotides match TRBD1. V was pared by 7 bases and J by 7 bases, with 12 bases of the junction left unmatched. The CDR3 covers 14 residues. Germline-derived CDR1 and CDR2 are MDHEN and SYDVKM. This CDR3 is CASTATGESSEAFF. As DNA, the CDR3 is TGTGCCAGCACCGCTACAGGGGAAAGTAGTGAAGCTTTCTTT.

The gene calls are TRBV15 and TRBJ2-5; D uncertain. This CDR3 has 13 residues. Germline V CDR1 and CDR2: LNHNV, YYDKDF (reference sequence). Trimming removed 0 bases from V and 5 bases from J, with 7 bases in between. Here the CDR3 reads CATSRDLQETQYF. In nucleotides, the CDR3 is TGTGCCACCAGCAGAGATTTGCAGGAGACCCAGTACTTC.